A selection of T cell receptor beta chains follows, all from one sample in a study of blood T cell repertoires in COVID-19. Some clones are missing from TCRdb's copy, which holds only in-frame ones; the method was immunoSEQ multiplex PCR. Of around 210,000 clones listed, about 86% are singletons. The sample was peripheral blood. The receptors derive from a woman in her seventies with acute or convalescent COVID-19. Both conserved end residues are part of each CDR3. Fields, in order: clone size, V gene, D gene, J gene, CDR3 DNA, CDR3 protein. The D gene is left open where the match is weak. A clone size is listed for some rows: how often the clone was seen (once, few, many), or a class if it is expanded.

size: once; V: TRBV6-5; D: TRBD1; J: TRBJ1-2; DNA: TGTGCCAGCAGACGGGACAGGGCTTCCTATGGCTACACCTTC; CDR3: CASRRDRASYGYTF
size: few; V: TRBV7-2; D: NA; J: TRBJ2-7; DNA: TGTGCCAGCAGCTATAGGACACGAACCTACGAGCAGTACTTC; CDR3: CASSYRTRTYEQYF
size: NA; V: TRBV5-1; D: TRBD1; J: TRBJ2-7; DNA: TGCGCCAGCAGCTTTTCCCCCGGGACAGGGATGAACGAGCAGTACTTC; CDR3: CASSFSPGTGMNEQYF
size: NA; V: TRBV3-1/TRBV3-2; D: TRBD1; J: TRBJ1-6; DNA: TGTGCCAGCAGCCAAGAGTGGGGAGGAGGGGGCTCCCATTCACCCCTCCACTTT; CDR3: CASSQEWGGGGSHSPLHF
size: NA; V: TRBV6-2/TRBV6-3; D: TRBD2; J: TRBJ2-7; DNA: TGTGCCAGCAGCTTGACTAGCGGGGGATTCTACGAGCAGTACTTC; CDR3: CASSLTSGGFYEQYF
size: NA; V: TRBV11-2; D: TRBD2; J: TRBJ2-3; DNA: TGTGCCAGCAGCCTTCTAGCGGGGGGCTTAGATACGCAGTATTTT; CDR3: CASSLLAGGLDTQYF
size: NA; V: TRBV27; D: TRBD1; J: TRBJ1-3; DNA: TGTGCCAGCAGTCCCGCACTCGGGACAGGGGGCGGAAACACCATATATTTT; CDR3: CASSPALGTGGGNTIYF
size: NA; V: TRBV3-1/TRBV3-2; D: NA; J: TRBJ1-2; DNA: TGTGCCAGCAGCCCCGACATCCTCTATGGCTACACCTTC; CDR3: CASSPDILYGYTF
size: NA; V: TRBV23-1; D: NA; J: TRBJ1-5; DNA: TGCGCCAGCAGTCAAAACAGGGCGCATCAGCCCCAGCATTTT; CDR3: CASSQNRAHQPQHF
size: few; V: TRBV2; D: TRBD2; J: TRBJ2-5; DNA: TGTGCCAGCACTAGACTGGGACTACGTCTCCAAGAGACCCAGTACTTC; CDR3: CASTRLGLRLQETQYF
size: NA; V: TRBV7-2; D: NA; J: TRBJ1-2; DNA: TGTGCCAGCAGCTTAGTATGGTGGAGTGGCTACACCTTC; CDR3: CASSLVWWSGYTF
size: NA; V: TRBV5-1; D: TRBD1; J: TRBJ1-1; DNA: TGCGCCAGCAGCTTGGTAAACCAGGACAGGGGGAACACTGAAGCTTTCTTT; CDR3: CASSLVNQDRGNTEAFF
size: NA; V: TRBV6-5; D: TRBD1; J: TRBJ1-2; DNA: TGTGCCAGCAAACAGGGGGCCTCCTATAACTATGGCTACACCTTC; CDR3: CASKQGASYNYGYTF
size: NA; V: TRBV14; D: TRBD1; J: TRBJ2-2; DNA: TGTGCCAGCAGCCCCAGACAGGGGTACACCGGGGAGCTGTTTTTT; CDR3: CASSPRQGYTGELFF
size: NA; V: TRBV29-1; D: NA; J: TRBJ1-2; DNA: TGCAGCGTTTCAGGGCTGGGCTATGGCTACACCTTC; CDR3: CSVSGLGYGYTF
size: few; V: TRBV5-1; D: TRBD1; J: TRBJ1-3; DNA: TGCGCCAGCAGCTTGGAGGGACAGGGGATAAACACCATATATTTT; CDR3: CASSLEGQGINTIYF